Listed below are T cell receptor beta chains from one sample, sequenced in a study of blood T cell repertoires in COVID-19. Generated by immunoSEQ multiplex PCR, the TCRdb table keeps only in-frame clones and is missing some. This sample has 400,000 to 500,000 clones; about 88% occur once, and the top ten carry roughly 1.4%. Material for sequencing was PBMCs or T cells enriched from blood (not recorded which). These receptors came from a woman aged 18-29 years who had been exposed to COVID-19. The CDR3 runs from the conserved cysteine through the conserved F or W. The D gene is left open where the match is weak. Size tells how often a clone was seen (once, few, many) or the class of an expanded clone, and some rows leave it out.

.	.	TRBV30	TRBJ2-7	CAWKQGGSYEQYF	TGTGCCTGGAAACAGGGTGGCTCCTACGAGCAGTACTTC
.	.	TRBV30	TRBJ1-6	CATNLDVSPLHF	TGTGCCACTAATCTGGATGTCTCACCCCTCCACTTT
.	TRBD1	TRBV19	TRBJ1-6	CASSIGQGVLSSPLHF	TGTGCCAGTAGTATCGGACAGGGGGTCCTTAGTTCACCCCTCCACTTT
.	TRBD1	TRBV2	TRBJ2-7	CASIGQGRGEQYF	TGTGCCAGCATTGGACAGGGACGAGGCGAGCAGTACTTC
.	.	TRBV24-1	TRBJ2-5	CATSDLGGGGVEETQYF	TGTGCCACCAGTGATTTGGGGGGAGGGGGAGTAGAGGAGACCCAGTACTTC
.	TRBD2	TRBV7-6	TRBJ2-2	CASSLSLAGVMGELFF	TGTGCCAGCAGCTTATCCCTAGCGGGAGTAATGGGGGAGCTGTTTTTT
.	.	TRBV9	TRBJ1-3	CASSVEGRRAGNTIYF	TGTGCCAGCAGCGTAGAGGGCAGGAGGGCTGGAAACACCATATATTTT
.	.	TRBV5-1	TRBJ2-5	CASSLNAWGQAETQYF	TGCGCCAGCAGCTTGAATGCGTGGGGCCAGGCAGAGACCCAGTACTTC
.	TRBD2	TRBV19	TRBJ2-2	CASKSGGSGRTGELFF	TGTGCCAGTAAATCCGGCGGGAGCGGGCGGACCGGGGAGCTGTTTTTT
.	TRBD2	TRBV10-1	TRBJ2-3	CASTGTSGSTDTQYF	TGCGCCAGCACCGGGACTAGCGGGAGTACAGATACGCAGTATTTT
.	TRBD2	TRBV7-2	TRBJ2-2	CASGTSGGDPGELFF	TGTGCCAGCGGTACTAGCGGGGGGGACCCCGGGGAGCTGTTTTTT
.	TRBD2	TRBV7-2	TRBJ2-7	CASSLSAGGSYEQYF	TGTGCCAGCAGCTTATCTGCGGGGGGTTCCTACGAGCAGTACTTC
.	.	TRBV28	TRBJ1-2	CASSEGDRSNYGYTF	TGTGCCAGCAGCGAAGGAGACAGATCTAACTATGGCTACACCTTC
.	.	TRBV4-2	TRBJ1-4	CASSQVTGHPPEEKLFF	TGTGCCAGCAGCCAAGTGACCGGACATCCACCAGAAGAAAAACTGTTTTTT
.	.	TRBV27	TRBJ2-7	CASSLRSSEMSSYEQYF	TGTGCCAGCAGTTTAAGGTCTAGCGAGATGAGCTCCTACGAGCAGTACTTC
once	.	TRBV19	TRBJ2-6	CASSIAPGSRSGANVLTF	TGTGCCAGTAGTATAGCGCCAGGGTCTCGCTCTGGGGCCAACGTCCTGACTTTC
.	TRBD1	TRBV4-1	TRBJ2-2	CASSQEPRTGNTGELFF	TGCGCCAGCAGCCAAGAACCCAGGACAGGGAACACCGGGGAGCTGTTTTTT
.	TRBD1	TRBV29-1	TRBJ2-1	CSVASGTGAYNEQFF	TGCAGCGTTGCATCGGGGACAGGGGCCTACAATGAGCAGTTCTTC
few	TRBD2	TRBV7-2	TRBJ2-1	CASSSSSGGYNEQFF	TGTGCCAGCAGCTCCTCTAGCGGAGGCTACAATGAGCAGTTCTTC
.	.	TRBV25-1	TRBJ1-5	CASEGHDTTQHF	TGTGCCAGCGAGGGACACGATACAACCCAGCATTTT
.	TRBD1	TRBV10-3	TRBJ2-5	CAISAGGQGAGETQYF	TGTGCCATCAGTGCCGGCGGGCAGGGGGCAGGGGAGACCCAGTACTTC
.	TRBD1	TRBV24-1	TRBJ2-5	CATSDSRDSLTQYF	TGTGCCACCAGTGATTCCCGGGACAGCCTGACCCAGTACTTC
.	TRBD1	TRBV19	TRBJ1-2	CASKGTDHNYGYTF	TGTGCCAGTAAGGGGACAGATCATAACTATGGCTACACCTTC
.	.	TRBV5-1	TRBJ2-7	CASSPWSGFEQYF	TGCGCCAGCAGCCCCTGGTCAGGGTTCGAGCAGTACTTC
.	.	TRBV3-1/TRBV3-2	TRBJ2-7	CASSLQTRVEQYF	TGTGCCAGCAGCCTCCAGACTAGGGTCGAGCAGTACTTC
.	TRBD1	TRBV9	TRBJ2-7	CASSANEAGGYEQYF	TGTGCCAGCAGCGCCAACGAAGCAGGGGGCTACGAGCAGTACTTC
.	TRBD2	TRBV7-9	TRBJ2-7	CPSSLGGGGGREQYF	TGTCCCAGCAGCTTAGGCGGGGGCGGGGGGCGAGAGCAGTACTTC
once	.	TRBV29-1	TRBJ2-7	CSVMEDSSYEQYF	TGCAGCGTTATGGAGGACTCCTCCTACGAGCAGTACTTC
.	TRBD1	TRBV27	TRBJ1-5	CASRAAQGNEGSNQPQHF	TGTGCCAGCAGGGCCGCACAGGGGAATGAAGGGTCCAATCAGCCCCAGCATTTT
.	TRBD2	TRBV6-2/TRBV6-3	TRBJ2-3	CASSYPAGLAGDWTDTQYF	TGTGCCAGCAGTTACCCCGCGGGACTAGCGGGAGATTGGACAGATACGCAGTATTTT
.	.	TRBV29-1	TRBJ2-7	CSVERYGALEQYF	TGCAGCGTGGAGAGATATGGAGCCCTCGAGCAGTACTTC
.	TRBD2	TRBV15	TRBJ2-3	CATSRDLWRGGVADTQYF	TGTGCCACCAGCAGAGACCTTTGGCGGGGGGGCGTGGCAGATACGCAGTATTTT
.	TRBD1	TRBV28	TRBJ2-3	CASSIQGPTQYF	TGTGCCAGCAGTATACAGGGGCCTACGCAGTATTTT
.	TRBD1	TRBV18	TRBJ2-1	CASSPTAFTGVNEQFF	TGTGCCAGCTCACCAACCGCCTTTACAGGGGTCAATGAGCAGTTCTTC
.	.	TRBV10-1	TRBJ1-1	CASSDQGFGNTEAFF	TGCGCCAGCAGTGATCAGGGCTTCGGTAACACTGAAGCTTTCTTT
.	TRBD1	TRBV9	TRBJ2-3	CASSEGQGKTDTQYF	TGTGCCAGCAGCGAGGGACAGGGGAAGACAGATACGCAGTATTTT
once	.	TRBV11-3	TRBJ2-3	CASSLGRETDTQYF	TGTGCCAGCAGCTTGGGCCGGGAAACAGATACGCAGTATTTT
once	.	TRBV7-2	TRBJ2-2	CASSFRGGNTGELFF	TGTGCCAGCAGCTTCCGAGGGGGAAACACCGGGGAGCTGTTTTTT
.	.	TRBV2	TRBJ2-5	CASKFSLLETQYF	TGTGCCAGCAAATTCAGTCTGTTGGAGACCCAGTACTTC
once	TRBD1	TRBV7-2	TRBJ2-7	CASSLGQGWYEQYF	TGTGCCAGCAGCTTGGGACAGGGGTGGTACGAGCAGTACTTC
.	TRBD1	TRBV6-5	TRBJ2-1	CASRDRGVDEQFF	TGTGCCAGCAGAGACAGGGGTGTCGATGAGCAGTTCTTC
.	.	TRBV7-9	TRBJ2-7	CASSLSLAVYEQYF	TGTGCCAGCAGCTTATCATTAGCGGTCTACGAGCAGTACTTC
.	TRBD2	TRBV29-1	TRBJ2-5	CSVQGRGETQYF	TGCAGCGTCCAAGGGCGGGGGGAGACCCAGTACTTC
.	.	TRBV28	TRBJ1-4	CASSLSRDGEKLFF	TGTGCCAGCAGTTTAAGCAGGGATGGGGAAAAACTGTTTTTT
once	TRBD1	TRBV5-5	TRBJ2-7	CASSEGTGGIYEQYF	TGTGCCAGCAGCGAGGGGACAGGCGGAATCTACGAGCAGTACTTC
.	TRBD2	TRBV7-6	TRBJ2-6	CASSKAPSGSLVGANVLTF	TGTGCCAGCAGTAAAGCGCCTAGCGGGAGTCTAGTTGGGGCCAACGTCCTGACTTTC
.	.	TRBV30	TRBJ1-6	CAWTPPRYVEGFVNSPLHF	TGTGCCTGGACCCCCCCCCGTTACGTGGAGGGCTTCGTTAATTCACCCCTCCACTTT
.	TRBD2	TRBV5-1	TRBJ2-3	CASSLQAGDDTQYF	TGCGCCAGCAGCTTACAAGCGGGAGATGATACGCAGTATTTT
few	TRBD2	TRBV6-5	TRBJ2-2	CASSTGGIWAGELFF	TGTGCCAGCAGTACGGGAGGGATATGGGCCGGGGAGCTGTTTTTT
.	.	TRBV21-1	TRBJ2-1	CAGSPFDNEQFF	TGTGCGGGCAGCCCTTTCGACAATGAGCAGTTCTTC
.	TRBD1	TRBV19	TRBJ1-1	CASSNTRQGTEAFF	TGTGCCAGTAGCAATACCCGACAGGGTACTGAAGCTTTCTTT
.	.	TRBV7-3	TRBJ2-5	CASSRTGPGETQYF	TGTGCCAGCAGCCGTACAGGGCCTGGAGAGACCCAGTACTTC
.	.	TRBV11-3	TRBJ1-3	CASSPWSSGNTIYF	TGTGCCAGCAGCCCTTGGAGCTCTGGAAACACCATATATTTT
once	TRBD2	TRBV2	TRBJ2-1	CASSESGSARGNEQFF	TGTGCCAGCAGTGAAAGCGGGAGCGCCAGAGGGAATGAGCAGTTCTTC